A selection of T cell receptor beta chains follows, all from one sample in a study of breast tumors, draining lymph nodes, adjacent tissues. A single record per CDR3 protein comes from TCRdb applying MiXCR to the multiplex PCR reads. This sample has tens of thousands of distinct CDR3 sequences, with 35% to 40% found just once. Specimen: breast tumor tissue. The source of these receptors is a female donor with breast cancer. Some clones in this sample may be carry-over from other donors' samples. Both conserved end residues are part of each CDR3. D genes are given only for firm matches. Only part of the rows carry a size: once, few, many, or a class if the clone is expanded.

J	D	V	size	DNA	CDR3
TRBJ2-3	TRBD2	TRBV5-6	few	TGTGCCAGCAGCTCCGGGGGGGGAGGGGGAGATACGCAGTATTTT	CASSSGGGGGDTQYF
TRBJ2-3	.	TRBV7-3	.	.	CASSIYLCSVESRAAQYF
TRBJ1-5	.	TRBV12-5	.	TGTGCTAGTGGGGTCGGGGGCAATCAGCCCCAGCATTTT	CASGVGGNQPQHF
TRBJ2-1	.	TRBV27	.	TGTGCCAGCAGTTTGGACAGTATAAGACCCTACAATGAGCAGTTCTTC	CASSLDSIRPYNEQFF
TRBJ2-3	.	TRBV29-1	.	TGCAGCGTTGAAGACCGACGGGGTATCGGAACATATACGCAGTATTTT	CSVEDRRGIGTYTQYF
TRBJ1-2	TRBD1	TRBV28	few	TGTGCCAGCAGTTTCTCCGACAGGGATCACTATGGCTACACCTTC	CASSFSDRDHYGYTF
TRBJ2-7	TRBD2	TRBV7-2	once	TGTGCCAGCAGCTTATTGGGACTAGCTGCCTACGAGCAGTACTTC	CASSLLGLAAYEQYF
TRBJ2-7	TRBD1	TRBV5-6	many	TGTGCCAGCAGCTTCGACAGGGCCACCTACGAGCAGTACTTC	CASSFDRATYEQYF
TRBJ2-3	TRBD2	TRBV5-1	many	TGCGCCAGCAGCACGACTAGCGGCACAGATACGCAGTATTTT	CASSTTSGTDTQYF
TRBJ2-7	.	TRBV4-1	few	TGCGCCAGCAGCCAAGGGCCAGCCTACGAGCAGTACTTC	CASSQGPAYEQYF
TRBJ1-3	.	TRBV4-3	many	TGCGCCAGCAGCCAAGGGACGGCACGAAACACCATATATTTT	CASSQGTARNTIYF
TRBJ1-2	TRBD1	TRBV5-1	many	TGCGCCAGCAGCTTGGCCGACAGGGGGTATGGCTACACCTTC	CASSLADRGYGYTF
TRBJ2-3	.	TRBV10-3	.	TGTGCCATCAGTGGGAGGGCCACAGATACGCAGTATTTT	CAISGRATDTQYF
TRBJ2-3	.	TRBV15	many	TGTGCCACCAGCAGAGATGAGCGGACAGATACGCAGTATTTT	CATSRDERTDTQYF
TRBJ2-2	.	TRBV12-3/TRBV12-4	many	TGTGCCAGCAGTTTAGCCTCTCTCACCGGGGAGCTGTTTTTT	CASSLASLTGELFF
TRBJ1-2	TRBD1	TRBV10-1	once	TGCGCCAGCAGTTTCGCCGGGACAGGGGCGGCTAACTATGGCTACACCTTC	CASSFAGTGAANYGYTF
TRBJ2-1	TRBD1	TRBV29-1	.	TGCAGCGTTCCGGGACAGGGGACGGGCCGCTCCTACAATGAGCAGTTCTTC	CSVPGQGTGRSYNEQFF
TRBJ2-1	TRBD2	TRBV24-1	once	TGTGCCACGGGACTAGCGGGAGGGGCCTACAATGAGCAGTTCTTC	CATGLAGGAYNEQFF
TRBJ2-3	.	TRBV2	many	TGTGCCAGCACTGTGGGCAGTAGCACAGATACGCAGTATTTT	CASTVGSSTDTQYF
TRBJ2-3	TRBD2	TRBV7-6	many	TGTGCCAGCAGCCAGGGACTAGCGGGAGGTCTCACAGATACGCAGTATTTT	CASSQGLAGGLTDTQYF
TRBJ2-3	TRBD1	TRBV7-2	.	TGTGCCAGCAGCTTAGCGGGGACAGATACGCGGTATTTT	CASSLAGTDTRYF
TRBJ2-1	.	TRBV7-9	.	TGTGCCAGCAGCTCTAGGACAACATCCTACAATGAGCAGTTCTTC	CASSSRTTSYNEQFF
TRBJ1-5	.	TRBV7-9	.	TGTGCCAGCAGCTTAGGGCAGGGTCAGCCCCAGCATTTT	CASSLGQGQPQHF
TRBJ2-1	.	TRBV13	.	TGTGCCAGCAGCTTATCAGGCGTAACCTACAATGAGCAGTTCTTC	CASSLSGVTYNEQFF
TRBJ2-1	.	TRBV5-6	.	TGTGCCAGCAGCCCCTACGCTAGCCCGGAGAATGAGCAGTTCTTC	CASSPYASPENEQFF
TRBJ2-7	.	TRBV28	few	TGTGCCAGCAGTTCCGAGACTAGACACCCCTACGAGCAGTACTTC	CASSSETRHPYEQYF
TRBJ2-1	TRBD2	TRBV20-1	.	TGCAGTGCTAGTCCTAGCGGGGACTCGAGTGAGCAGTTCTTC	CSASPSGDSSEQFF
TRBJ2-3	.	TRBV16	many	TGTGCCAGCAGCTCAAACAGGGAGGATACGCAGTATTTT	CASSSNREDTQYF
TRBJ1-5	.	TRBV29-1	.	TGCAGCGTTGTTGAGGGCGCTGGGGTGGACAATCAGCCCCAGCATTTT	CSVVEGAGVDNQPQHF
TRBJ1-5	.	TRBV4-1	few	TGCGCCAGCAGCCAAGGATCGGGTTACAATCAGCCCCAGCATTTT	CASSQGSGYNQPQHF
TRBJ1-2	.	TRBV7-2	many	TGTGCCAGCAGCCCGGACAGAAGAAACTATGGCTACACCTTC	CASSPDRRNYGYTF
TRBJ2-7	TRBD2	TRBV2	.	TGTGCCAGCAGTGAAGGCGGGAGAATCGACGAGCAGTACTTC	CASSEGGRIDEQYF
TRBJ1-5	TRBD1	TRBV7-2	many	TGTGCCAGCAGCTCCGGGACAGTCAATCAGCCCCAGCATTTT	CASSSGTVNQPQHF
TRBJ2-7	TRBD1	TRBV20-1	many	TGCAGTGCTTACAAAGTACCGGACAGGGGGCTGCACGAGCAGTACTTC	CSAYKVPDRGLHEQYF
TRBJ2-1	TRBD2	TRBV5-6	.	TGTGCCAGCAGCGTGACTAGCGGGAGCAATGAGCAGTTCTTC	CASSVTSGSNEQFF
TRBJ1-2	TRBD1	TRBV27	many	TGTGCCAGCAGTTGGGGGACAGGGTATGGCTACACCTTC	CASSWGTGYGYTF
TRBJ2-7	.	TRBV10-1	.	TGCGCCAGCAGTGAGTCGAACTACGGCGAGCAGTACTTC	CASSESNYGEQYF
TRBJ2-2	TRBD2	TRBV4-3	many	TGCGCCAGCAGCCAAGACGTGGGAGGGCAAGGCGGGGAGCTGTTTTTT	CASSQDVGGQGGELFF
TRBJ2-2	.	TRBV7-9	many	TGTGCCAGCAGCTTAACAGGGTTCGTAAACACCGGGGAGCTGTTTTTT	CASSLTGFVNTGELFF
TRBJ1-4	.	TRBV5-6	few	TGTGCCAGCAGCTTGGTGGCAGGCGTATCCAACCCCAATGAAAAACTGTTTTTT	CASSLVAGVSNPNEKLFF
TRBJ2-7	.	TRBV2	.	TGTGCCAGCAGTCCCCTTTCGGAGACTGCCTACGAGCGGTACTTC	CASSPLSETAYERYF
TRBJ2-3	.	TRBV28	many	TGTGCCAGCACCCCTCCGGAAGGTACGCAGTATTTT	CASTPPEGTQYF